The clone carrying this TCR beta chain was counted many times. This record belongs to a study of T cells in Graves' hyperthyroidism and ophthalmopathy. The study left out patients who had uncontrolled infection, other autoimmune disease, pregnancy or lactation. The diagnoses drew upon clinical symptoms, serum thyroxine and TRAb, thyroid ultrasound and orbital computed tomography. Using RNA transcripts as the source, TCR beta CDR3 regions were amplified. HTBI primers drove first-round RT-PCR of the TCR CDR3. TCRdb re-called the multiplex PCR reads through MiXCR, storing one row per CDR3 protein. The sample consists of around 600,000 distinct CDR3 sequences, over 12% of them appearing once. The CDR3 is 14 amino acids. With 7 bases clipped from V and 2 bases from J, the junction kept 4 bases outside the gene matches.

Sequencing input: blood. The sequence was obtained from a woman aged 18-35 years with Graves' ophthalmopathy. The rearrangement joins TRBV12-3 or TRBV12-4 to TRBJ2-7; 11 bases match TRBD2. The CDR3 DNA reads as TGTGCCAGCACAGAGGGACTAGCGGCCTACGAGCAGTACTTC. Protein: CASTEGLAAYEQYF.